The source of this T cell receptor beta chain is a study of CD8 T cells in Susac syndrome. At the level of the study: There were about six sequenced Susac syndrome patients with active disease and roughly 8 in remission.

RNA in amounts of roughly 0.5 to 1 ug was reverse transcribed with random hexamers. Using its own MiXCR run on the immunoSEQ multiplex PCR reads, TCRdb lists one record per CDR3 protein. The sample consists of 80,000 or so distinct CDR3 sequences, about 93% of them appearing once. The CDR3 covers 13 residues. Per the germline V gene, CDR1 is SNHLY and CDR2 is FYNNEI. The V and J ends lost 4 bases and 4 bases respectively, with 10 bases between them. The clonotype originates from a human donor with Susac syndrome. Sequences were obtained from CD4+ T cells from PBMCs. This chain joins TRBV2 and TRBJ1-1, with a possible D match to TRBD1 (6 bases). The CDR3 bases are TGTGCCAGCAGTGGGGGGCGGCGCACTGAAGCTTTCTTT. Translating gives CASSGGRRTEAFF.